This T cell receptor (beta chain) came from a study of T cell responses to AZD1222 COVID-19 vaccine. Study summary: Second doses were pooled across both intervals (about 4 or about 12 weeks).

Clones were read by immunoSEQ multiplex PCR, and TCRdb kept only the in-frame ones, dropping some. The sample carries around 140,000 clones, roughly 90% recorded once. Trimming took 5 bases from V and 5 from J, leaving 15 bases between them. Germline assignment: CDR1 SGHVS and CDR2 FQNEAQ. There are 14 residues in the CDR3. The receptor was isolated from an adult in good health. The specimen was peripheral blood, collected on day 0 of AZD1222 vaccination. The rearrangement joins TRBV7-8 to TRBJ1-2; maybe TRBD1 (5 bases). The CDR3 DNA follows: TGTGCCAGCAGCCGAAACAACGGGGCTTATGGCTACACCTTC. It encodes CASSRNNGAYGYTF.